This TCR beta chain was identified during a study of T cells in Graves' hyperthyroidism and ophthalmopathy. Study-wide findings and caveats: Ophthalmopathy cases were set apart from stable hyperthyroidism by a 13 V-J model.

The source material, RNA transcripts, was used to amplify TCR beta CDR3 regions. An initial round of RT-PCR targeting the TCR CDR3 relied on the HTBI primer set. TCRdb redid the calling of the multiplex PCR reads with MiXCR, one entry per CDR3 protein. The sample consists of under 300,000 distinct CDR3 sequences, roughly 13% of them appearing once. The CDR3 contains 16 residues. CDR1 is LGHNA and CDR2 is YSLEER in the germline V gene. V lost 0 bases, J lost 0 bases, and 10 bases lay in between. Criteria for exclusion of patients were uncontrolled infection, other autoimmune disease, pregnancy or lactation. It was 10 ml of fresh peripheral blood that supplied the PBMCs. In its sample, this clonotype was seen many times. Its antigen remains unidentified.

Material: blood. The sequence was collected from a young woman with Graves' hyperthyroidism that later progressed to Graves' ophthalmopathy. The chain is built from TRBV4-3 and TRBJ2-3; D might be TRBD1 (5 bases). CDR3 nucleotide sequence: TGCGCCAGCAGCCAAGAAAAAGGACACAGCACAGATACGCAGTATTTT. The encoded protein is CASSQEKGHSTDTQYF.